Each of the 2 T cell receptor beta chains below was sequenced from the same sample in a study of beta chain features in type 1 diabetes. The sequenced template was cDNA made from the entire isolated RNA. The method was immunoSEQ multiplex PCR; TCRdb's version includes in-frame clones alone and lacks a portion of them. This repertoire shows hundreds of thousands of clones, approximately 10% found once; its top ten account for approximately 0.045%. The sample was naive CD4+ T cells from blood. These receptors were taken from a woman aged 18-29 years in good health.

The J gene is TRBJ1-6, the V gene TRBV7-2; a possible D gene is TRBD1 (5 bases). The CDR3 has 16 amino acids. Germline V lookup: CDR1 SGHTA, CDR2 FQGNSA. V lost 5 bases and J lost 10, with 21 bases in between. The CDR3 sequence is CASSPRDLAARSPLHF. The CDR3 DNA reads TGTGCCAGCAGCCCACGGGACTTGGCGGCAAGGTCACCCCTCCACTTT.

This clone has more than one count but fewer than ten. The chain joins TRBV5-1 to TRBJ2-7; D ambiguous. Trimming stripped 4 bases from V and 4 bases from J, with 9 bases between. CDR1 is SGHRS, CDR2 YFSETQ, per germline. This CDR3 spans 12 amino acids. The chain's CDR3 is CASSQQQYEQYF. For the CDR3, the DNA is TGCGCCAGCAGCCAACAGCAATACGAGCAGTACTTC.